Listed below are T cell receptor beta chains from one sample, sequenced in a study of shared clonotypes between healthy human individuals. The table came from immunoSEQ multiplex PCR; TCRdb's copy has only in-frame clones and leaves some out. The sample lists some 2,400,000 clones, 90% to 96% seen once, with roughly 0.13% in the top ten. Sequenced input: naive CD4+ T cells sorted from blood. These receptors were collected from a man between 18 and 29 years old in good health. The CDR3 runs from the conserved cysteine through the conserved F or W. The order of the fields is D gene, J gene, clone size, V gene, CDR3 DNA, CDR3 protein. A D gene is named only where the DNA matches it firmly. Rows give clone size only sometimes, using once, few, many, or a class for an expanded clone.

D gene: NA; J gene: TRBJ1-5; clone size: NA; V gene: TRBV19; CDR3 DNA: TGTGCCAGTAGAATGACACCCGATCAGCCCCAGCATTTT; CDR3 protein: CASRMTPDQPQHF
D gene: NA; J gene: TRBJ1-4; clone size: NA; V gene: TRBV18; CDR3 DNA: TGTGCCAGCTCACCAGGGTTCAGGGTGCCGGAAAAACTGTTTTTT; CDR3 protein: CASSPGFRVPEKLFF
D gene: NA; J gene: TRBJ1-1; clone size: NA; V gene: TRBV14; CDR3 DNA: TGTGCCAGCAGCCAAGTCCTCTCCTGGGCTTTCTTT; CDR3 protein: CASSQVLSWAFF
D gene: TRBD1; J gene: TRBJ1-1; clone size: once; V gene: TRBV18; CDR3 DNA: TGTGCCAGCTCACCACTCCCAGGGGGCATGCTCACTGAAGCTTTCTTT; CDR3 protein: CASSPLPGGMLTEAFF
D gene: NA; J gene: TRBJ2-5; clone size: NA; V gene: TRBV15; CDR3 DNA: TGTGCCACCAGCCCCAGGGGGGAAACGCAAGAGACCCAGTACTTC; CDR3 protein: CATSPRGETQETQYF
D gene: TRBD2; J gene: TRBJ2-7; clone size: NA; V gene: TRBV9; CDR3 DNA: TGTGCCAGCAGCGTAGGTGGCGGGAGATACGAGCAGTACTTC; CDR3 protein: CASSVGGGRYEQYF
D gene: NA; J gene: TRBJ2-2; clone size: NA; V gene: TRBV7-9; CDR3 DNA: TGTGCCAGCAGTTCTAAGACGGTTAACACCGGGGAGCTGTTTTTT; CDR3 protein: CASSSKTVNTGELFF
D gene: NA; J gene: TRBJ1-1; clone size: NA; V gene: TRBV9; CDR3 DNA: TGTGCCAGCAGCGTTTCCAGGGGTTTAGGAACTGAAGCTTTCTTT; CDR3 protein: CASSVSRGLGTEAFF
D gene: NA; J gene: TRBJ1-1; clone size: NA; V gene: TRBV9; CDR3 DNA: TGTGCCAGCAGCGTAATGGCAGGCGGCACTGAAGCTTTCTTT; CDR3 protein: CASSVMAGGTEAFF
D gene: NA; J gene: TRBJ2-1; clone size: NA; V gene: TRBV7-2; CDR3 DNA: TGTGCCAGCAGTATCCAGGGGTCAACGAATGAGCAGTTCTTC; CDR3 protein: CASSIQGSTNEQFF
D gene: TRBD2; J gene: TRBJ2-2; clone size: NA; V gene: TRBV6-6; CDR3 DNA: TGTGCCAGCAGTTACCCTAGCGGAGCAGGGACCGGGGAGCTGTTTTTT; CDR3 protein: CASSYPSGAGTGELFF
D gene: NA; J gene: TRBJ2-3; clone size: NA; V gene: TRBV4-3; CDR3 DNA: TGCGCCAGCAGCCAAGGAGATACGCAGTATTTT; CDR3 protein: CASSQGDTQYF
D gene: NA; J gene: TRBJ2-1; clone size: NA; V gene: TRBV10-3; CDR3 DNA: TGTGCCAGCCTGGGTGAGGGGCGGGATACCCTCAATGAGCAGTTCTTC; CDR3 protein: CASLGEGRDTLNEQFF
D gene: NA; J gene: TRBJ2-7; clone size: NA; V gene: TRBV5-5; CDR3 DNA: TGTGCCAGCAGCGACCGACGGAGGCGGGCCTACGAGCAGTACTTC; CDR3 protein: CASSDRRRRAYEQYF
D gene: NA; J gene: TRBJ2-7; clone size: NA; V gene: TRBV19; CDR3 DNA: TGTGCCAGTAGTATTAAGGGGGTAAACTACGAGCAGTACTTC; CDR3 protein: CASSIKGVNYEQYF
D gene: NA; J gene: TRBJ2-7; clone size: NA; V gene: TRBV5-1; CDR3 DNA: TGCGCCAGCAGCCAGGACGGCTACGAGCAGTACTTC; CDR3 protein: CASSQDGYEQYF
D gene: NA; J gene: TRBJ2-7; clone size: NA; V gene: TRBV21-1; CDR3 DNA: TGTGCCAGCAGCAAAGAAGGCGGCAGGGTGCCTCCCTACGAGCAGTACTTC; CDR3 protein: CASSKEGGRVPPYEQYF
D gene: TRBD1; J gene: TRBJ2-1; clone size: NA; V gene: TRBV10-3; CDR3 DNA: TGTGCCATCCGGGACAGGGAGTACAATGAGCAGTTCTTC; CDR3 protein: CAIRDREYNEQFF
D gene: NA; J gene: TRBJ2-3; clone size: NA; V gene: TRBV19; CDR3 DNA: TGTGCCAGTACCCTCACAGGGAAGATAAGTACGCAGTATTTT; CDR3 protein: CASTLTGKISTQYF
D gene: TRBD2; J gene: TRBJ2-1; clone size: NA; V gene: TRBV29-1; CDR3 DNA: TGCAGCGTAGTCAGGGGGACTAGCGGGATCGGGAGCTCCTACAATGAGCAGTTCTTC; CDR3 protein: CSVVRGTSGIGSSYNEQFF
D gene: TRBD2; J gene: TRBJ2-6; clone size: NA; V gene: TRBV28; CDR3 DNA: TGTGCCAGCCACAACCGGGCCTCAAGCGGGGTAGGACTCTCTGGGGCCAACGTCCTGACTTTC; CDR3 protein: CASHNRASSGVGLSGANVLTF
D gene: TRBD1; J gene: TRBJ1-3; clone size: once; V gene: TRBV5-6; CDR3 DNA: TGTGCCAGCAGCTTGGGAATCGGGACAGGGTCTGGAAACACCATATATTTT; CDR3 protein: CASSLGIGTGSGNTIYF
D gene: NA; J gene: TRBJ2-5; clone size: NA; V gene: TRBV6-5; CDR3 DNA: TGTGCCAGCAGTTACTCGAGGGCCCAGGGAGGAGAGACCCAGTACTTC; CDR3 protein: CASSYSRAQGGETQYF
D gene: TRBD1; J gene: TRBJ2-5; clone size: NA; V gene: TRBV28; CDR3 DNA: TGTGCCATACAGGGGGTGCAAGAGACCCAGTACTTC; CDR3 protein: CAIQGVQETQYF
D gene: NA; J gene: TRBJ1-4; clone size: NA; V gene: TRBV4-1; CDR3 DNA: TGCGCCAGCAGCCAAGCTGCCACCACGAATGAAAAACTGTTTTTT; CDR3 protein: CASSQAATTNEKLFF
D gene: NA; J gene: TRBJ1-5; clone size: NA; V gene: TRBV25-1; CDR3 DNA: TGTGCCAGCAGTGAATCTCGGATTAGCAATCAGCCCCAGCATTTT; CDR3 protein: CASSESRISNQPQHF
D gene: NA; J gene: TRBJ1-6; clone size: NA; V gene: TRBV11-2; CDR3 DNA: TGTGCCAGCAGCTTAGCAGGGCACTCCTATAATTCACCCCTCCACTTT; CDR3 protein: CASSLAGHSYNSPLHF
D gene: NA; J gene: TRBJ2-5; clone size: NA; V gene: TRBV7-3; CDR3 DNA: TGTGCCAGCAGCTCGACGTACCAAGAGACCCAGTACTTC; CDR3 protein: CASSSTYQETQYF
D gene: TRBD2; J gene: TRBJ2-7; clone size: NA; V gene: TRBV2; CDR3 DNA: TGTGCCAGCAGTGGGGGACTAGCGGATACCTACGAGCAGTACTTC; CDR3 protein: CASSGGLADTYEQYF
D gene: NA; J gene: TRBJ1-5; clone size: NA; V gene: TRBV6-6; CDR3 DNA: TGTGCCAGCAGTTACTCCGGGGACCCCAATCAGCCCCAGCATTTT; CDR3 protein: CASSYSGDPNQPQHF
D gene: NA; J gene: TRBJ1-1; clone size: few; V gene: TRBV6-1; CDR3 DNA: TGTGCCAGCAGTGAGGAAAGGGGAGCTGAAGCTTTCTTT; CDR3 protein: CASSEERGAEAFF
D gene: TRBD1; J gene: TRBJ1-1; clone size: NA; V gene: TRBV20-1; CDR3 DNA: TGCAGTGCCGGGCGGGAGGGGGCCTTCTTT; CDR3 protein: CSAGREGAFF
D gene: NA; J gene: TRBJ2-7; clone size: NA; V gene: TRBV11-2; CDR3 DNA: TGTGCCAGCAGCCGGGACGGGGCCTACGAGCAGTACTTC; CDR3 protein: CASSRDGAYEQYF
D gene: NA; J gene: TRBJ1-6; clone size: NA; V gene: TRBV19; CDR3 DNA: TGTGCCAGTAGTAGAGCCACAGGGAGCTCCTATAATTCACCCCTCCACTTT; CDR3 protein: CASSRATGSSYNSPLHF
D gene: NA; J gene: TRBJ2-4; clone size: once; V gene: TRBV2; CDR3 DNA: TGTGCCAGCAGTGGAGTGGAAAACCGAGGAGGCAAAAACATTCAGTACTTC; CDR3 protein: CASSGVENRGGKNIQYF
D gene: NA; J gene: TRBJ1-2; clone size: NA; V gene: TRBV7-9; CDR3 DNA: TGTGCCAGCAGCTTAAATGAACTCTATGGCTACACCTTC; CDR3 protein: CASSLNELYGYTF
D gene: TRBD2; J gene: TRBJ2-1; clone size: NA; V gene: TRBV5-4; CDR3 DNA: TGTGCCAGCAGCCCGACTAGCGGAGACAATGAGCAGTTCTTC; CDR3 protein: CASSPTSGDNEQFF
D gene: TRBD1; J gene: TRBJ1-1; clone size: NA; V gene: TRBV29-1; CDR3 DNA: TGCAGCGTCAGGGGGAACAGGGACGGGGCTTTCTTT; CDR3 protein: CSVRGNRDGAFF
D gene: TRBD1; J gene: TRBJ2-1; clone size: NA; V gene: TRBV5-6; CDR3 DNA: TGTGCCAGCAGCTCCACCGGACAGGCTACTGAGCAGTTCTTC; CDR3 protein: CASSSTGQATEQFF
D gene: NA; J gene: TRBJ2-3; clone size: NA; V gene: TRBV7-3; CDR3 DNA: TGTGCCAGCAGCCCTCGTAGGGCGGGGGCCTCGGGAGATACGCAGTATTTT; CDR3 protein: CASSPRRAGASGDTQYF
D gene: TRBD1; J gene: TRBJ1-5; clone size: NA; V gene: TRBV6-5; CDR3 DNA: TGTGCCAGCAGAACTGGGACAGGGCTCAATCAGCCCCAGCATTTT; CDR3 protein: CASRTGTGLNQPQHF
D gene: NA; J gene: TRBJ2-5; clone size: NA; V gene: TRBV6-5; CDR3 DNA: TGTGCCAGCAGCCTCGGTGGGCCGGGAGAGACCCAGTACTTC; CDR3 protein: CASSLGGPGETQYF
D gene: NA; J gene: TRBJ1-6; clone size: NA; V gene: TRBV7-2; CDR3 DNA: TGTGCCAGCAGCTTAATAGGACGCGGTCGAACCCTCCACTTT; CDR3 protein: CASSLIGRGRTLHF
D gene: TRBD1; J gene: TRBJ2-2; clone size: NA; V gene: TRBV5-6; CDR3 DNA: TGTGCCAGCAGCCCGGGACAGGGGACAGGGGAGCTGTTTTTT; CDR3 protein: CASSPGQGTGELFF
D gene: TRBD2; J gene: TRBJ2-1; clone size: NA; V gene: TRBV4-1; CDR3 DNA: TGCGCCAGCAGCCAACACCCGGGACTAGCGGGAGAAAGGAATGAGCAGTTCTTC; CDR3 protein: CASSQHPGLAGERNEQFF
D gene: NA; J gene: TRBJ2-2; clone size: once; V gene: TRBV30; CDR3 DNA: TGTGCCTGGAGGCTTCGTGGGGAAACGGGGGAGCTGTTTTTT; CDR3 protein: CAWRLRGETGELFF
D gene: TRBD1; J gene: TRBJ1-1; clone size: NA; V gene: TRBV30; CDR3 DNA: TGTGCCTGGGGACAGGAAAACACTGAAGCTTTCTTT; CDR3 protein: CAWGQENTEAFF
D gene: NA; J gene: TRBJ1-6; clone size: NA; V gene: TRBV4-1; CDR3 DNA: TGCGCCAGCAGCCAAGCGTTGAATTCACCCCTCCACTTT; CDR3 protein: CASSQALNSPLHF
D gene: NA; J gene: TRBJ2-3; clone size: once; V gene: TRBV6-5; CDR3 DNA: TGTGCCAGCAGTTCCGACAGGTTAAGTTCTAATACGCAGTATTTT; CDR3 protein: CASSSDRLSSNTQYF
D gene: NA; J gene: TRBJ2-7; clone size: NA; V gene: TRBV4-3; CDR3 DNA: TGCGCCAGCAGCCAAGTGATTTTCTACGAGCAGTACTTC; CDR3 protein: CASSQVIFYEQYF